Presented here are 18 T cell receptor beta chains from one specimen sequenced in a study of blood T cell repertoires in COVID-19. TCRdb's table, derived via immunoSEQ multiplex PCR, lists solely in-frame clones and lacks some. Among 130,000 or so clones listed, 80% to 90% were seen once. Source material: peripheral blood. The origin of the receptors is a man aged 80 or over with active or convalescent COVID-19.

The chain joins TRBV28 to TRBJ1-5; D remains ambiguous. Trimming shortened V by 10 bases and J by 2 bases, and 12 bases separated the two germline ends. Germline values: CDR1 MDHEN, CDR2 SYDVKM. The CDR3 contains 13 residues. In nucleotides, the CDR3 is TGTGCCACCTCGCTGGAGGGCAATCAGCCCCAGCATTTT. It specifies CATSLEGNQPQHF.

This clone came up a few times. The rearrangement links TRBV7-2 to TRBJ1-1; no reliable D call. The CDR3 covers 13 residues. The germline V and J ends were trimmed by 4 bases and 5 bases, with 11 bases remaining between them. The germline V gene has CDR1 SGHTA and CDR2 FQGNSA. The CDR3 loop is CASSSQPGTEAFF. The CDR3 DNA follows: TGTGCCAGCAGCTCGCAGCCGGGAACTGAAGCTTTCTTT.

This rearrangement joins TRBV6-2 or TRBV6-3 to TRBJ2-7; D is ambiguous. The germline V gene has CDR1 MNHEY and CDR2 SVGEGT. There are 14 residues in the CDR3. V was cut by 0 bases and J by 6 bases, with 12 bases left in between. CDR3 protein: CASSYSHPKTEQYF. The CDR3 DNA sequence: TGTGCCAGCAGTTACTCTCATCCTAAAACCGAGCAGTACTTC.

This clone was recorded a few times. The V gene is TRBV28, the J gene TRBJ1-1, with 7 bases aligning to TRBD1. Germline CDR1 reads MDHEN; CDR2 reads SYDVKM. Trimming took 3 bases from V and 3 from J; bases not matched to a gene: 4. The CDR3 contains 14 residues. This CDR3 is CASSFKGAHTEAFF. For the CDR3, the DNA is TGTGCCAGCAGTTTCAAGGGGGCTCACACTGAAGCTTTCTTT. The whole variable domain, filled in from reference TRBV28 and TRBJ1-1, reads DVKVTQSSRYLVKRTGEKVFLECVQDMDHENMFWYRQDPGLGLRLIYFSYDVKMKEKGDIPEGYSVSREKKERFSLILESASTNQTSMYLCASSFKGAHTEAFFGQGTRLTVV.

CDR3 sequence reads: CASYGSSTDTQYF. The CDR3, as DNA: TGTGCCAGCTACGGTTCTAGCACAGATACGCAGTATTTT. This chain connects TRBV5-4 to TRBJ2-3, with D uncertain. Trimming removed 7 bases at V and 0 bases at J, with 9 bases between. CDR3 length equals 13 residues. Germline CDR1 SGHNT, CDR2 YYREEE (reference sequence).

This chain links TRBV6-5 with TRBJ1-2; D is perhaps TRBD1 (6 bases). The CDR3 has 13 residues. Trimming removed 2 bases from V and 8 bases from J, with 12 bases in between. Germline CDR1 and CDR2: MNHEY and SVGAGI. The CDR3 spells CASSYPGQRGYTF. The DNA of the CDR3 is TGTGCCAGCAGTTACCCTGGACAGCGGGGCTACACCTTC.

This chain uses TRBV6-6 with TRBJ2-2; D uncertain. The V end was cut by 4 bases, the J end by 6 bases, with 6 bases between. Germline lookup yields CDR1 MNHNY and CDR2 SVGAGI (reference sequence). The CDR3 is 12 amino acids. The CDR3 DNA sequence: TGTGCCAGCAGTTCCTTCGCCGGGGAGCTGTTTTTT. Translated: CASSSFAGELFF.

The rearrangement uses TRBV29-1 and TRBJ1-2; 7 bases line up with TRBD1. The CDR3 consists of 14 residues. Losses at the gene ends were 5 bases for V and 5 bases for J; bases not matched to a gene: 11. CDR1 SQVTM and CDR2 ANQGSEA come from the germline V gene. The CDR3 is CSVLTPGQKYGYTF. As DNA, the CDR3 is TGCAGCGTTCTTACGCCGGGACAGAAATATGGCTACACCTTC. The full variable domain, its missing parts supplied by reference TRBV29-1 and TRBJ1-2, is SAVISQKPSRDICQRGTSLTIQCQVDSQVTMMFWYRQQPGQSLTLIATANQGSEATYESGFVIDKFPISRPNLTFSTLTVSNMSPEDSSIYLCSVLTPGQKYGYTFGSGTRLTVV.

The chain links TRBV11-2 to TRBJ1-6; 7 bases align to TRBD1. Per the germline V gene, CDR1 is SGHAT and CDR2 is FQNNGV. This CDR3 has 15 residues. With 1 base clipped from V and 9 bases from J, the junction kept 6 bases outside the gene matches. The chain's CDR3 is CASSLVGQGVSPLHF. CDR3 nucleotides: TGTGCCAGCAGCTTAGTCGGCCAGGGGGTTTCACCCCTCCACTTT. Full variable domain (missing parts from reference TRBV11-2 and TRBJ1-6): EAGVAQSPRYKIIEKRQSVAFWCNPISGHATLYWYQQILGQGPKLLIQFQNNGVVDDSQLPKDRFSAERLKGVDSTLKIQPAKLEDSAVYLCASSLVGQGVSPLHFGNGTRLTVT.

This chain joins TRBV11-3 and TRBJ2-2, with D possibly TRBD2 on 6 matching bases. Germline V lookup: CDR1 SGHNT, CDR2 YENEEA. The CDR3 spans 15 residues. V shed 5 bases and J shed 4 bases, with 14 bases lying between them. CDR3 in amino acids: CASSPDYTFTGELFF. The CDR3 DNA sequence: TGTGCCAGCAGCCCGGACTATACCTTCACCGGGGAGCTGTTTTTT.

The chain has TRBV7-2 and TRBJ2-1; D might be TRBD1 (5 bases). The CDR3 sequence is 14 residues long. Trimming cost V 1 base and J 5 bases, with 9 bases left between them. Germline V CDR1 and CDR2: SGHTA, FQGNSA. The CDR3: CASSLVGADNEQFF. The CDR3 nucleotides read TGTGCCAGCAGCTTAGTAGGGGCCGACAATGAGCAGTTCTTC.

The CDR3 is CASSKSTGVDTQYF. The DNA of the CDR3 is TGTGCCAGCAGCAAAAGTACAGGGGTTGATACGCAGTATTTT. The chain uses TRBV6-6 and TRBJ2-3; 7 bases agree with TRBD1. Unmatched junction bases numbered 9, after V lost 6 bases and J lost 6 bases. The CDR3 extends over 14 amino acids. Germline lookup yields CDR1 MNHNY and CDR2 SVGAGI (reference sequence).

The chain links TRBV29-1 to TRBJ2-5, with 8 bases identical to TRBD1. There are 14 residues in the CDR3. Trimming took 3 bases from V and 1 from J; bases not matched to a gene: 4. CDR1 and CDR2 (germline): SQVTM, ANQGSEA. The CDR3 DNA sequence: TGCAGCGTTGAGGACAGGGAGACCCAAGAGACCCAGTACTTC. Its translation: CSVEDRETQETQYF.

In DNA form, the CDR3 reads TGTGCCAGCAGTCAAGACAGGACGAACGCTTTCTTT. It yields the protein CASSQDRTNAFF. The chain couples TRBV25-1 to TRBJ1-1; possibly TRBD1 for D (6 bases). CDR1 and CDR2 from the germline V gene are MGHDK and SYGVNS. V shed 5 bases and J shed 11 bases, with 15 bases lying between them. This CDR3 is 12 amino acids long.

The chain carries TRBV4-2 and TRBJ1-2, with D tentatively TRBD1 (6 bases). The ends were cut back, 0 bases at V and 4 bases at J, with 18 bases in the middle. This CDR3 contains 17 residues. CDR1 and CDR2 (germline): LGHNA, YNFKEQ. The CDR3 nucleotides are TGTGCCAGCAGCCAAGAGTCCACAGGGAGCGGGGTCTATGGCTACACCTTC. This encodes CASSQESTGSGVYGYTF.

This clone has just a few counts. CDR3 sequence: CASSKTGGVQPQHF. As DNA, the CDR3 is TGTGCCAGTAGTAAGACAGGGGGCGTTCAGCCCCAGCATTTT. This chain joins TRBV19 and TRBJ1-5, with 10 bases aligning to TRBD1. Germline V CDR1 and CDR2: LNHDA, SQIVND (reference sequence). Trimming took 4 bases from V and 6 from J; bases not matched to a gene: 3. The CDR3 consists of 14 residues.

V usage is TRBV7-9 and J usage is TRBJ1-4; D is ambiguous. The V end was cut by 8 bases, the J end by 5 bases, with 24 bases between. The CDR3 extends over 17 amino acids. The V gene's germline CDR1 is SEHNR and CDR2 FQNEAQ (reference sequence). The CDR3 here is CASAPPMSLTLNEKLFF. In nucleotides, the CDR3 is TGTGCCAGCGCCCCTCCGATGTCGCTAACACTAAATGAAAAACTGTTTTTT. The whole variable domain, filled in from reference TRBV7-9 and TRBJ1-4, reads DTGVSQNPRHKITKRGQNVTFRCDPISEHNRLYWYRQTLGQGPEFLTYFQNEAQLEKSRLLSDRFSAERPKGSFSTLEIQRTEQGDSAMYLCASAPPMSLTLNEKLFFGSGTQLSVL.

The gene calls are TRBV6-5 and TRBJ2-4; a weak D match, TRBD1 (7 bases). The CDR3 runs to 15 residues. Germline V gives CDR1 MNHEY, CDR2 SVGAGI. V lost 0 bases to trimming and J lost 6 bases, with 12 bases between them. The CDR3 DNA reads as TGTGCCAGCAGTTACTCGACCAGGGGGGTAAACATTCAGTACTTC. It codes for CASSYSTRGVNIQYF.